This TCR beta chain comes out of a study of blood T cell repertoires in COVID-19 (TCRdb year 2020). Notes on the research overall: Samples from collaborators originated in the United States, Italy and Spain and spanned both the acute and convalescent phases of COVID-19. The prospective study material was composed of cDNA or gDNA derived from T cells, B-cell-depleted T cells, or PBMCs. Subjects who had been exposed to COVID-19, were actively infected with it, or had recovered from it provided the deeply sampled blood TCRbeta repertoires that made up the dataset. The repertoires were released in a freely available public database intended as a resource for research on the immune response to SARS-CoV-2. The samples were drawn from the first 160 participants of the ongoing ImmuneRACE study and from 1,254 subjects provided by 6 global collaborators. A de-identified subject ID, COVID-19 status, age in years and sex were almost always included in the sample metadata. Where available, HLA class I and class II types were obtained from metadata supplied by the sample provider rather than from assay-based typing. Results and caveats for the whole study, not just this receptor: How much clinical and demographic metadata was included differed by source and by participant, and the metadata was provided uncurated.

In the case of this clone: Its binding antigen is unknown. Base-call qualities are not available, and no considerably larger clone is one nucleotide away.

Taken from the germline V gene (reference sequence), the CDR1 and CDR2 loops are LNHNV and YYDKDF. V is trimmed back by 5 bases and J by 5 bases, and the junction contains 4 bases that no gene match accounts for. From the cysteine through the phenylalanine, the CDR3 covers 13 amino acids. This entry keeps only the CDR3 DNA: 39 bases, framed from base 1. Each collaborating institution followed its own protocols to collect whole blood in K2EDTA tubes. For TCRbeta analysis, collaborators shipped samples in one of three forms: frozen whole blood, isolated PBMCs, or DNA extracted from either of those sample types. TCRbeta CDR3 regions were amplified from genomic DNA by means of the immunoSEQ Assay, a bias-controlled multiplex PCR. Regarding the original processing steps: The number of nucleated cells in each sample was estimated by amplification of reference gene primers within the assay. To quantify the absolute abundance of each unique TCRbeta CDR3 rearrangement, sequence reads were collapsed and filtered. For each sample, productive Simpson clonality was calculated as the square root of Simpson's diversity index over productive rearrangements. The immuneACCESS repertoire file appears here via TCRdb, limited to in-frame rearrangements. These files lack a portion of the clones; in checked studies, under half of the deficit traces to unresolved V genes, and the cause of the others is not known. That table furnishes V, J and clone size, whereas the DNA furnished D and trimming. The sample table records about 290,000 clones; just under 85% of these occur just once. The top ten clones comprise around 4.5% of the sample.

The rearranged chain carries TRBV15 and TRBJ2-5; 8 nucleotides in the junction match TRBD2. The sample comprised peripheral blood. The receptor was isolated from a woman aged 45-59 years with active or convalescent COVID-19. The CDR3 reads CATSYRLAETQYF. The nucleotide sequence is given as TGTGCCACCAGCTACCGACTAGCGGAGACCCAGTACTTC.